The clone carrying this TCR beta chain was picked up one time. The sample belongs to a study of blood T cell repertoires in COVID-19. About the study: Collection of acute and convalescent COVID-19 samples took place in the United States, Italy and Spain.

V dropped 7 bases and J dropped 5; count of bases not matched to a gene: 11. The germline V gene has CDR1 WSHSY and CDR2 SAAADI. This CDR3 spans 15 amino acids. Per the original methods: Amplifying reference gene primers gave estimates of nucleated cell counts. The protocol was immunoSEQ multiplex PCR, while the TCRdb copy is restricted to in-frame clones and leaves out a portion. The V and J calls and the clone size are those of that table, but D and trimming were determined from the DNA. The top ten hold more than 7% of the sample, which has about 58,000 clones, about 88% seen once. The chain combines TRBV10-2 with TRBJ2-1; TRBD2 matches 7 bases. This TCR derives from a woman in her 70s with active COVID-19. The specimen sequenced was peripheral blood. The CDR3 loop reads CASNPGPSGNNEQFF. The CDR3 DNA reads TGCGCCAGCAACCCCGGGCCTAGCGGAAACAATGAGCAGTTCTTC.